The sequence of this T cell receptor beta chain was determined in a study of blood T cell repertoires in COVID-19 (dated by TCRdb to the early 2020s). Regarding the study in general: Collaborator samples came from the United States, Italy and Spain and covered acute and convalescent phases of COVID-19. Nearly every sample came with metadata listing a de-identified subject ID, COVID-19 status, age in years and sex. The samples were drawn from two sources: the first 160 participants of the ongoing ImmuneRACE study, and 1,200 or so subjects contributed by 6 global collaborators. The material from the prospective study consisted of cDNA or gDNA derived from T cells, B-cell-depleted T cells, or PBMCs. Where HLA class I and class II types were available, the types were taken from metadata supplied by the sample provider, not from assay-based typing. The repertoires were released in a freely available public database intended as a resource for research on the immune response to SARS-CoV-2. Subjects who had been exposed to COVID-19, were actively infected with it, or had recovered from it provided the deeply sampled blood TCRbeta repertoires that made up the dataset. Broader findings and caveats from the paper: The amount of clinical and demographic metadata varied by source and participant and was provided uncurated.

V lost 4 bases and J lost 9 bases, and the count of bases not matched to a germline gene is 6. CDR1 and CDR2 were assigned from the germline V gene (reference sequence) as LGHDT and YNNKEL. The CDR3, from cysteine to phenylalanine, totals 14 residues. The DNA shown is the 42-base CDR3, in frame from base 1. Each collaborating institution followed its own protocols to collect whole blood in K2EDTA tubes. For TCRbeta analysis, collaborators shipped samples as frozen whole blood, isolated PBMCs, or DNA extracted from either of those sample types. The immunoSEQ Assay, a bias-controlled multiplex PCR, was used to amplify TCRbeta CDR3 regions from genomic DNA. The original pipeline was this. Nucleated cell counts per sample were estimated from amplification of reference gene primers within the assay. To quantify the absolute abundance of each unique TCRbeta CDR3 rearrangement, sequence reads were collapsed and filtered. For each sample, productive Simpson clonality was calculated as the square root of Simpson's diversity index across productive rearrangements. The immuneACCESS repertoire file appears here via TCRdb, limited to in-frame rearrangements. These files lack a portion of the clones; in checked studies, under half of the deficit traces to unresolved V genes, and the cause of the others is not known. The DNA was the basis for D and trimming; V, J and clone size are from that table. This sample holds some 110,000 clones; approximately 86% were observed only once. Of the sample, 6.5% to 8.5% is held by the ten largest clones.

About this clone itself: Its antigen is still unknown. No base quality values were provided; no much bigger clone lies one nucleotide off.

The receptor comes from a human donor in a cohort sampled during active COVID-19. Sequencing was performed on peripheral blood. The receptor chain draws on TRBV3-1 (or the pseudogene TRBV3-2) and TRBJ2-7, with TRBD2 matching 13 junction bases. The DNA reads as follows: TGTGCCAGCAGCCGGACTAGCGGGAGTATCGCGCAGTACTTC. This codes for CASSRTSGSIAQYF.